The present T cell receptor (beta chain) was sequenced within a study (dated by TCRdb to about 2016). The CDR3 covers 14 residues, taking in both the cysteine and the phenylalanine. Left in the record is the CDR3 DNA by itself, 42 bases read in frame from the first base. From the germline V gene (reference sequence), CDR1 is MNHEY and CDR2 is SMNVEV. For this chain, trimming is 4 bases at the V end and 8 bases at the J end, and the number of junction bases without a gene match is 10. The library was prepared using RT-PCR. Sequencing was carried out with an Illumina MiSeq. TCRdb reprocessing: public reads trimmed at Q25 with fastp, clones called with MiXCR, in-frame beta chains kept. Each record represents a unique CDR3 protein, reported with the most common genes and DNA among its rows. This sample comprises about 680,000 distinct CDR3 sequences, 12% to 15% of them detected only once. The biggest ten clones account for 3.6% of the sample.

Comment on this clonotype: The antigen this receptor binds is unknown. The input lacks base qualities; no much larger clone sits a single base away.

Input material: memory CD4+ T cells from blood. The receptor's source is a female donor in good health, serving as a healthy control. The chain links TRBV27 with TRBJ1-2, and 7 junctional nucleotides match TRBD1. The bases read TGTGCCAGCAGTTACAGGGGTGGGGAAGGAGGCTACACCTTC. Translation gives CASSYRGGEGGYTF.